The present TCR beta chain was sequenced within a study of shared clonotypes between healthy human individuals. Concerning this clone: Other DNA sequences of this sample code for an identical CDR3.

Splitting of each subset's genomic DNA was done evenly across several immunoSEQ plates. The table came from immunoSEQ multiplex PCR; TCRdb's copy has only in-frame clones and leaves some out. The sample lists about 1.1 million clones; approximately 78% were seen once. Germline V gene lookup returns CDR1 MGHRA and CDR2 YSYEKL. This CDR3 region has 15 residues. After removal of 1 base from V and 7 bases from J, the junction contained 9 bases not matched to a gene. The chain joins TRBV4-1 to TRBJ2-7, with 8 bases identical to TRBD2. The TCR comes from a man aged 18 to 35 in good health. Some clones in this sample may be carry-over from other donors' samples. The sequenced sample consisted of memory CD4+ T cells from PBMCs. Regarding subset: CD45RA-negative fraction. In nucleotides, the CDR3 is TGCGCCAGCAGCCAAGCCGGGACTAGGGGCTATGAGCAGTACTTC. Protein sequence: CASSQAGTRGYEQYF.